The 8 T cell receptor beta chains given below trace back to one sample, sequenced in a study of cytomegalovirus exposure and HLA in healthy donors. With 60 Vbeta and 13 Jbeta primers, the PCR was carried out. Sequencing was performed with immunoSEQ multiplex PCR; in TCRdb, only in-frame clones are kept and a portion is missing. The sample includes 150,000 to 200,000 clones, roughly 80% of them seen just once. Sample: PBMCs. The receptors originated from a woman in her forties in good health and CMV-seronegative.

CDR3: CASSRRETQYF. CDR3 DNA sequence: TGTGCCAGCAGCCGTCGGGAGACCCAGTACTTC. The rearrangement links TRBV11-2 to TRBJ2-5; D not resolved. Trimming took off 5 bases at V and 5 bases at J, with 6 bases between the two ends. CDR3 size: 11 residues. Per germline, CDR1 SGHAT and CDR2 FQNNGV.

V and J are TRBV7-2 and TRBJ2-7; D is perhaps TRBD1 (6 bases). This CDR3 region has 15 residues. V was shortened by 7 bases and J by 7 bases, with 23 bases between the two germline ends. Germline V gives CDR1 SGHTA, CDR2 FQGNSA. The CDR3, as DNA: TGTGCCAGCACCCCGGGTGGGGGCGGTCTGGGGGAGCAGTACTTC. Translated: CASTPGGGGLGEQYF.

The chain employs TRBV27 and TRBJ2-2, with TRBD2 as a possible D gene (7 bases). Germline V gene lookup returns CDR1 MNHEY and CDR2 SMNVEV (reference sequence). The V gene lost 8 bases and the J gene lost 9 bases, with 10 bases spanning the gap. The length of the CDR3 is 11 residues. The CDR3 loop reads CASAGDRELFF. The CDR3 region has the DNA TGTGCCAGCGCGGGGGACAGGGAGCTGTTTTTT.

The rearrangement uses TRBV7-3 and TRBJ2-2; TRBD1 matches 8 bases. The ends lost 4 bases at V and 6 bases at J; junction bases unmatched: 1. Germline V gene sequence: CDR1 SGHTA, CDR2 FQGTGA. The CDR3 sequence is 13 residues long. CDR3 coding DNA: TGTGCCAGCAGCTCCAGGGGGCCCGGGGAGCTGTTTTTT. Amino acid sequence: CASSSRGPGELFF.

The chain is built from TRBV29-1 and TRBJ2-2; a weak D match, TRBD2 (6 bases). Germline CDR1 SQVTM, CDR2 ANQGSEA. The CDR3 sequence is 14 residues long. With 5 bases removed from V and 4 bases from J, the gap between germline ends came to 14 bases. CDR3 amino acids: CSVPRGGGTGELFF. The CDR3 coding sequence is TGCAGCGTTCCCCGTGGGGGAGGCACCGGGGAGCTGTTTTTT.

The rearrangement links TRBV9 to TRBJ2-2; 8 bases fit TRBD2. The CDR3 sequence is 17 residues long. The ends lost 4 bases at V and 6 bases at J; junction bases unmatched: 14. The V gene's germline CDR1 is SGDLS and CDR2 YYNGEE. The CDR3 reads CASSSRAGLVFSGELFF. The DNA of the CDR3 is TGTGCCAGCAGCTCGAGGGCGGGACTAGTATTTTCCGGGGAGCTGTTTTTT. Full variable domain (remainder filled in from reference TRBV9 and TRBJ2-2): DSGVTQTPKHLITATGQRVTLRCSPRSGDLSVYWYQQSLDQGLQFLIQYYNGEERAKGNILERFSAQQFPDLHSELNLSSLELGDSALYFCASSSRAGLVFSGELFFGEGSRLTVL.

The rearrangement links TRBV6-5 to TRBJ2-3; tentative D call: TRBD2 (5 bases). V dropped 2 bases and J dropped 3 bases, with 15 bases sitting between them. Germline values: CDR1 MNHEY, CDR2 SVGAGI. The CDR3 has 16 residues. Here the CDR3 reads CASSYVGSGSTDTQYF. For the CDR3, the DNA is TGTGCCAGCAGTTACGTCGGATCGGGGTCTACAGATACGCAGTATTTT.

This chain joins TRBV9 and TRBJ2-1; 10 bases agree with TRBD1. CDR3 size: 14 residues. Germline values: CDR1 SGDLS, CDR2 YYNGEE. V trimming: 4 bases; J trimming: 9 bases; junction bases outside the gene matches: 7. The CDR3 region is CASSPGTGAAEQFF. The CDR3 DNA follows: TGTGCCAGCAGCCCGGGGACAGGGGCAGCTGAGCAGTTCTTC. The complete variable domain, with remaining parts taken from reference TRBV9 and TRBJ2-1, reads DSGVTQTPKHLITATGQRVTLRCSPRSGDLSVYWYQQSLDQGLQFLIQYYNGEERAKGNILERFSAQQFPDLHSELNLSSLELGDSALYFCASSPGTGAAEQFFGPGTRLTVL.